This T cell receptor (beta chain) was obtained from a study of graft-versus-host responses after intestinal transplantation. Responders (roughly 200,000, CFSE-labeled) were co-plated with roughly 200,000 irradiated, violet-dye-labeled stimulators. This clone came up a few times. The CDR3 loop spans 13 amino acids. The junction had 2 bases not matched to a gene; V was cut back by 9 bases and J by 0 bases. Germline CDR1 is MNHNY and CDR2 is SVGAGI (reference sequence). Some clones are missing from TCRdb's copy, which holds only in-frame ones; the method was immunoSEQ multiplex PCR. The table shows roughly 13,000 clones, with around two fifths occurring only once.

The chain carries TRBV6-6 and TRBJ2-7, with 10 nucleotides matching TRBD1. The specimen was alloreactive CD8+ T cells from a mixed lymphocyte reaction culture, collected before intestinal transplant. Subset in this sample: CFSE-low proliferating T cells sorted from roughly six-day pre-transplant mixed lymphocyte reaction (GvH or HvG direction). This TCR derives from a human patient who received an intestinal transplant. The CDR3: CASWTGGSYEQYF. The CDR3 DNA reads as TGTGCCAGTTGGACAGGGGGCTCCTACGAGCAGTACTTC.